The rows below give T cell receptor beta chains drawn from one sample of a study of Graves' ophthalmopathy and Graves' hyperthyroidism. TCRdb recomputed calls from the multiplex PCR reads with MiXCR, one row per CDR3 protein. The table includes roughly 500,000 distinct CDR3 sequences, roughly an eighth detected once. Sequencing was carried out using blood. These receptors were collected from a woman aged 30 to 39 with Graves' ophthalmopathy. CDR3s include the opening cysteine and the closing phenylalanine or tryptophan. D genes are given only for firm matches. For some rows the clone size is stated as once, few or many, or as a class when expanded; others skip it.

J	D	size	V	DNA	CDR3
TRBJ2-2	NA	NA	TRBV28	TGTGCCAGCAGTTTCTTCAGGGTCGTCGCCGGGGAGCTGTTTTTT	CASSFFRVVAGELFF
TRBJ2-5	NA	few	TRBV6-5	TGTGCCAGCAGTTACCCTAAACTTCTGGAGACCCAGTACTTC	CASSYPKLLETQYF
TRBJ2-7	TRBD1	few	TRBV3-1	TGTGCCAGCAGCCAAGGGACAGGGGGGAAGGAGCAGTACTTC	CASSQGTGGKEQYF
TRBJ1-2	NA	many	TRBV27	TGTGCCAGCAGTCTGAACAGGAACTATGGCTACACCTTC	CASSLNRNYGYTF
TRBJ2-6	NA	many	TRBV20-1	TGCAGTGCTGAGATCCACTCTGGGGCCAACGTCCTGACTTTC	CSAEIHSGANVLTF
TRBJ1-2	NA	many	TRBV9	TGTGCCAGCAGCCGGGGGCAGGCGCATGGGGGGAGTGGCTACACCTTC	CASSRGQAHGGSGYTF
TRBJ2-5	NA	many	TRBV7-2	TGTGCCAGCAGCTTGTTGCGCGGGGAGACCCAGTACTTC	CASSLLRGETQYF
TRBJ2-5	NA	many	TRBV6-5	TGTGCCAGCAAAACAGTGCCCGGAAGGTACCAAGAGACCCAGTACTTC	CASKTVPGRYQETQYF
TRBJ2-2	TRBD1	NA	TRBV5-6	TGTGCCAGCAGCCTCTGGACAGGGGCGGTGAACACCGGGGAGCTGTTTTTT	CASSLWTGAVNTGELFF
TRBJ2-5	TRBD2	few	TRBV6-1	TGTGCCAGCAGTCAAAAACGACTAGCGGGAGAGACCCAGTACTTC	CASSQKRLAGETQYF
TRBJ2-7	NA	NA	TRBV5-1	TGCGCGGTTATCTTTGGAATGGGCCTCACGCCGGCCGAGCAGTACTTC	CAVIFGMGLTPAEQYF
TRBJ2-7	TRBD1	many	TRBV28	TGTGCCAGCAACAAACTCGGGACAGGCGTATACGAGCAGTACTTC	CASNKLGTGVYEQYF
TRBJ2-7	NA	many	TRBV7-8	TGTGCCAGCAATCTAGGGGCTAGCTCCTACGAGCAGTACTTC	CASNLGASSYEQYF